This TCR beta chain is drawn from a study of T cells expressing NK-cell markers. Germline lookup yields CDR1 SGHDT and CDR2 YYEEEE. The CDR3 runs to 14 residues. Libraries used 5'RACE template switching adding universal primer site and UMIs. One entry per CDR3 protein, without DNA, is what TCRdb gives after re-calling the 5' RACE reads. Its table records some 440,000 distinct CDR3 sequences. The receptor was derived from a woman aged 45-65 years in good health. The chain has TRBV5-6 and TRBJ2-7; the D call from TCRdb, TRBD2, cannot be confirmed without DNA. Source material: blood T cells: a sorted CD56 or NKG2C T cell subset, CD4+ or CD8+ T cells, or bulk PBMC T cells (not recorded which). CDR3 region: CASTPKYSLYEQYF.